What follows is one T cell receptor (beta chain) and its context. This clone was recorded at least ten times. The specificity of this receptor is unknown. No base quality values were provided; no much bigger clone lies one nucleotide off. This sample stems from a study of blood T cell repertoires in COVID-19 (dated by TCRdb to the early 2020s). Some background on the complete study: The collaborator samples originated in the United States, Italy and Spain and spanned the acute and convalescent phases of COVID-19. The prospective study material was composed of cDNA or gDNA derived from T cells, B-cell-depleted T cells, or PBMCs. Deeply sampled blood TCRbeta repertoires from subjects exposed to, actively infected with, or recovered from COVID-19 were included in the dataset. A freely available public database, intended as a resource for researchers studying the immune response to SARS-CoV-2, is where the repertoires were released. Samples came from the ongoing ImmuneRACE study (first 160 participants) plus 1,254 subjects from 6 global collaborators. The sample metadata nearly always contained a de-identified subject ID, COVID-19 status, age in years and sex. Where available, HLA class I and class II types were taken from metadata supplied by the sample provider and were not determined by assay-based typing.

Based on the germline V gene (reference sequence), the CDR1 and CDR2 sequences are LNHDA and SQIVND. The CDR3 holds 14 amino acids from the cysteine to the phenylalanine. The kept DNA is CDR3 alone, 42 bases in frame from the first base. The germline V end is reduced by 7 bases and the J end by 2 bases; junction bases left unmatched: 8. Participants in the prospective study were enrolled through a virtual design, were aged about 18 to 100 years, and lived in about 25 United States geographic areas. In the prospective study, participants were assigned to cohorts based on the clinical history participants reported in a screening survey and a study questionnaire. In the prospective study, whole blood, serum and a nasopharyngeal or oropharyngeal swab were collected from each participant by mobile phlebotomists. Additional blood draws and questionnaires over an approximately 2-month period could optionally be provided by prospective study participants. Prospective study blood samples were shipped either frozen or at room temperature before DNA extraction.

What the authors observed across the whole study: Clinical and demographic metadata were provided uncurated, with the amount varying by source and participant.

The immunoSEQ Assay, a bias-controlled multiplex PCR, was used to amplify TCRbeta CDR3 regions from genomic DNA. Per the source publication's procedure: Within the assay, amplification of reference gene primers was used to estimate how many nucleated cells each sample contained. To quantify the absolute abundance of each unique TCRbeta CDR3 rearrangement, sequence reads were collapsed and filtered. For each sample, productive Simpson clonality was calculated as the square root of Simpson's diversity index over productive rearrangements. The immuneACCESS repertoire file appears here via TCRdb, limited to in-frame rearrangements. These files lack a portion of the clones; in checked studies, under half of the deficit traces to unresolved V genes, and the cause of the others is not known. V and J calls plus clone size are reproduced from that table; the DNA served to infer D and trimming. This sample has roughly 180,000 clones in its table, and around four fifths of those were observed once. The leading ten clones occupy approximately 4% of the sample.

This clonotype was obtained from a woman aged 45-65 years in a cohort exposed to, infected with or recovered from COVID-19 (not recorded which). Sequences were obtained from PBMCs or T cells enriched from blood (not recorded which). The V gene is TRBV19 and the J gene is TRBJ2-7, with 7 bases aligning to TRBD1. The nucleotide sequence reads as follows: TGTGCCAGTACCTCCCGGGACAGACCCTACGAGCAGTACTTC. This is translated as CASTSRDRPYEQYF. With all but the CDR3 taken from the reference TRBV19 and TRBJ2-7 genes, the full variable domain is: DGGITQSPKYLFRKEGQNVTLSCEQNLNHDAMYWYRQDPGQGLRLIYYSQIVNDFQKGDIAEGYSVSREKKESFPLTVTSAQKNPTAFYLCASTSRDRPYEQYFGPGTRLTVT.